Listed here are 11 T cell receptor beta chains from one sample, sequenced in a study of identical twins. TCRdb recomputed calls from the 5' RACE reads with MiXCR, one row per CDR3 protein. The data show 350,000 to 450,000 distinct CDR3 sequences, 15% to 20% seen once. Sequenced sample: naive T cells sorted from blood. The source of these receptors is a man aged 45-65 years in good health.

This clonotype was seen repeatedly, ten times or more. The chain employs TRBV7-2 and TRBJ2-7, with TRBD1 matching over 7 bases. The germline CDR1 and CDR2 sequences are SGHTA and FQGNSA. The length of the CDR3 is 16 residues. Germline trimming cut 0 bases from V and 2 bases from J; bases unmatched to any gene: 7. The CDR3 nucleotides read TGTGCCAGCAGCTTAGCGGGGACAGCTGGCCCCTACGAGCAGTACTTC. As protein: CASSLAGTAGPYEQYF.

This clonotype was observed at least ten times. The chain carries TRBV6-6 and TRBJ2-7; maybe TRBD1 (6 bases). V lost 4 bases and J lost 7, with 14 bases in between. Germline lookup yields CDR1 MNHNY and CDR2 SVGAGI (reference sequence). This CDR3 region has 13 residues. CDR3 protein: CASSSGGVGEQYF. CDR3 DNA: TGTGCCAGCAGTTCTGGGGGCGTGGGGGAGCAGTACTTC.

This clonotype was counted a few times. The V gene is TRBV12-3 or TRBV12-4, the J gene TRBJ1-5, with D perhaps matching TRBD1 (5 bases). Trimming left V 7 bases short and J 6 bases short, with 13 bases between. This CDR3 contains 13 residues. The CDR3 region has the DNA TGTGCCAGCACCCTTGGGGGGAGTCAGCCCCAGCATTTT. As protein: CASTLGGSQPQHF.

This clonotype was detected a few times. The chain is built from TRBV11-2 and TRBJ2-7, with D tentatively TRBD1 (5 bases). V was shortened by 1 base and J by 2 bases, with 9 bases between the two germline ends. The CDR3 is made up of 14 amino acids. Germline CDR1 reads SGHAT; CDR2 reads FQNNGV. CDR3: CASSLGTPTYEQYF. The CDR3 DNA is TGTGCCAGCAGCTTAGGGACACCCACCTACGAGCAGTACTTC.

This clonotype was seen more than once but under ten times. The CDR3 sequence: CASSDHTEAFF. The CDR3 region has the DNA TGTGCCAGTAGTGACCATACTGAAGCTTTCTTT. The chain has TRBV19 and TRBJ1-1; D uncertain. The germline V and J ends were trimmed by 5 bases and 5 bases, with 6 bases remaining between them. Germline assignment: CDR1 LNHDA and CDR2 SQIVND (reference sequence). The CDR3 contains 11 residues.

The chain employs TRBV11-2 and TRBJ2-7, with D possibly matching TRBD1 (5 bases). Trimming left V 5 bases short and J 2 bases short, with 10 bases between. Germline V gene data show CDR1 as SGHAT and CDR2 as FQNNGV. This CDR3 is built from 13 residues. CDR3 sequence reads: CASSQTDTYEQYF. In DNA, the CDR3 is TGTGCCAGCAGCCAAACGGACACCTACGAGCAGTACTTC.

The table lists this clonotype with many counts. CDR3 DNA sequence: TGTGCCAGCAGTGAGTCGACAGGGAAAGTATACGAGCAGTACTTC. It encodes CASSESTGKVYEQYF. The chain links TRBV2 to TRBJ2-7, with 7 positions matching TRBD1. Germline trimming cut 3 bases from V and 4 bases from J; bases unmatched to any gene: 9. Germline V CDR1 and CDR2: SNHLY, FYNNEI. The CDR3 totals 15 residues. Full variable domain (outside the CDR3, taken from reference TRBV2 and TRBJ2-7): EPEVTQTPSHQVTQMGQEVILRCVPISNHLYFYWYRQILGQKVEFLVSFYNNEISEKSEIFDDQFSVERPDGSNFTLKIRSTKLEDSAMYFCASSESTGKVYEQYFGPGTRLTVT.

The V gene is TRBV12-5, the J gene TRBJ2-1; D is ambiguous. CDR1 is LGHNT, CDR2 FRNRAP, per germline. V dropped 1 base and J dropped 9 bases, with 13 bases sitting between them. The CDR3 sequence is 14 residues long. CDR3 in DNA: TGTGCTAGTGGTTTGGGGCGAGCCGAGGTTGAGCAGTTCTTC. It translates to CASGLGRAEVEQFF.

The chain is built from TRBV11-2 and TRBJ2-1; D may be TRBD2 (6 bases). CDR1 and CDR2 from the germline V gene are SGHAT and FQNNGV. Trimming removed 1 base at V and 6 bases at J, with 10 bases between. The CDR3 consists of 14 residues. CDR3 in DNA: TGTGCCAGCAGCTTAGGATTGCGGGGCAATGAGCAGTTCTTC. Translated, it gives CASSLGLRGNEQFF.

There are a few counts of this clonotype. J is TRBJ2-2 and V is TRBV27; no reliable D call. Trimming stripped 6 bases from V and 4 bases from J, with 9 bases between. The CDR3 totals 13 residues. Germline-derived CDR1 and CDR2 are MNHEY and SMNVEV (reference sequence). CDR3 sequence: CASSLMGTGELFF. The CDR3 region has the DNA TGTGCCAGCAGCTTAATGGGCACCGGGGAGCTGTTTTTT.

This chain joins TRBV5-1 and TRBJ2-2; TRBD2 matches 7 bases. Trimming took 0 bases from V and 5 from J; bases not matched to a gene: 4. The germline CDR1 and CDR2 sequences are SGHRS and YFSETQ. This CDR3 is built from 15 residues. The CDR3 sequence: CASSLEGTKTGELFF. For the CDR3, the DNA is TGCGCCAGCAGCTTGGAGGGGACTAAAACCGGGGAGCTGTTTTTT.